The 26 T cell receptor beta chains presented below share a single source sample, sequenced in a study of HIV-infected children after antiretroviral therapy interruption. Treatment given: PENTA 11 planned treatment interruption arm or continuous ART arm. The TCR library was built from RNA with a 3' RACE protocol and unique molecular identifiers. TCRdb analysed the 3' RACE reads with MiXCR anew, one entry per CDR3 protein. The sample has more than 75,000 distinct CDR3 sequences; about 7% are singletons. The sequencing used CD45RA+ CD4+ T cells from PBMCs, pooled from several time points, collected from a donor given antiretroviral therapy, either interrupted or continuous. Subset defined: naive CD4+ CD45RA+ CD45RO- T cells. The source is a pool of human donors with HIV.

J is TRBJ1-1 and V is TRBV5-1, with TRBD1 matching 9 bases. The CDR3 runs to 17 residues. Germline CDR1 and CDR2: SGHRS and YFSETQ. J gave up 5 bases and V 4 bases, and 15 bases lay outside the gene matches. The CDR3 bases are TGCGCCAGCAGCCGTATTGGGACAGGGCTCGTTAGGACTGAAGCTTTCTTT. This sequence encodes CASSRIGTGLVRTEAFF.

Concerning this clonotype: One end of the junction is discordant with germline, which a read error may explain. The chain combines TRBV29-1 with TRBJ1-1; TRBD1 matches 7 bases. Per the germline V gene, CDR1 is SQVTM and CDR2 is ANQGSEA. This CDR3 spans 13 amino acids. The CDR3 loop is CSVEDRANTEAFF. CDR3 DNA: TGCAGCGTGGAAGACAGGGCCAACACTGAAGCTTTCTTT. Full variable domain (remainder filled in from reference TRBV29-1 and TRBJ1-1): SAVISQKPSRDICQRGTSLTIQCQVDSQVTMMFWYRQQPGQSLTLIATANQGSEATYESGFVIDKFPISRPNLTFSTLTVSNMSPEDSSIYLCSVEDRANTEAFFGQGTRLTVV.

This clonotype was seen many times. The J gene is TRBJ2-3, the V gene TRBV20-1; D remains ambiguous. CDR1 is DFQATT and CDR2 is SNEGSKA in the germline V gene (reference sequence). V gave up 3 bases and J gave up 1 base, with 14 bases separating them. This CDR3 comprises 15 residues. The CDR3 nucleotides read TGCAGTGCTAGTAATAGGCAGCTGGGCACAGATACGCAGTATTTT. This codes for CSASNRQLGTDTQYF.

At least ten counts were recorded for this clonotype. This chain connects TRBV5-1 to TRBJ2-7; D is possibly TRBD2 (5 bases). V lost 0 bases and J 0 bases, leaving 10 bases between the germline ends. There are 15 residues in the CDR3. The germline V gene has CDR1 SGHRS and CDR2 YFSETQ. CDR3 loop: CASSLVPGSSYEQYF. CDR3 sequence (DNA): TGCGCCAGCAGCTTGGTACCGGGAAGCTCCTACGAGCAGTACTTC. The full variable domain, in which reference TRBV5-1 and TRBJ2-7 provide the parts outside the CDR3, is KAGVTQTPRYLIKTRGQQVTLSCSPISGHRSVSWYQQTPGQGLQFLFEYFSETQRNKGNFPGRFSGRQFSNSRSEMNVSTLELGDSALYLCASSLVPGSSYEQYFGPGTRLTVT.

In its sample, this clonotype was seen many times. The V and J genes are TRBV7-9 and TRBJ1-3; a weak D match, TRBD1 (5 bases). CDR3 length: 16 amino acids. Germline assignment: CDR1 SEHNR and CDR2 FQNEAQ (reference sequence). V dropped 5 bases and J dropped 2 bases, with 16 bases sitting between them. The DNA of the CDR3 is TGTGCCAGCAGCCAGTGGGACTCCCTGGCTGGAAACACCATATATTTT. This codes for CASSQWDSLAGNTIYF. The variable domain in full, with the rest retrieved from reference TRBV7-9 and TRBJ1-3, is DTGVSQNPRHKITKRGQNVTFRCDPISEHNRLYWYRQTLGQGPEFLTYFQNEAQLEKSRLLSDRFSAERPKGSFSTLEIQRTEQGDSAMYLCASSQWDSLAGNTIYFGEGSWLTVV.

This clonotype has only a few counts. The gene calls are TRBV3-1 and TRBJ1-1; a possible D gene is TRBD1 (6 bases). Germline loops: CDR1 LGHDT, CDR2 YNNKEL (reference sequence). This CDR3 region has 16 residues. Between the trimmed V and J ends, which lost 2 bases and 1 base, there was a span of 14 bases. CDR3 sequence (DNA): TGTGCCAGCAGCCAACGAAGAGGACAGCAGAACACTGAAGCTTTCTTT. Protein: CASSQRRGQQNTEAFF.

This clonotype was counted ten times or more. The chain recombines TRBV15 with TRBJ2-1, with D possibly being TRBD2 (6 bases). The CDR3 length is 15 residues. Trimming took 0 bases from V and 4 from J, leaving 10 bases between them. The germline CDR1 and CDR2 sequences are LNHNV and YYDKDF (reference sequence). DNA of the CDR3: TGTGCCACCAGCAGAGATCCGGCGGGGTACAATGAGCAGTTCTTC. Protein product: CATSRDPAGYNEQFF. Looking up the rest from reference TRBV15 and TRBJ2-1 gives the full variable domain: DAMVIQNPRYQVTQFGKPVTLSCSQTLNHNVMYWYQQKSSQAPKLLFHYYDKDFNNEADTPDNFQSRRPNTSFCFLDIRSPGLGDTAMYLCATSRDPAGYNEQFFGPGTRLTVL.

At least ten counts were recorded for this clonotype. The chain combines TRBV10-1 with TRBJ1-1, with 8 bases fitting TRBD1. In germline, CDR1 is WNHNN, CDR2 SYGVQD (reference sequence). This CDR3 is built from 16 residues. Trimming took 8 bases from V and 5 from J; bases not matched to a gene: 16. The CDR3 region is CASSRGAGGLGTEAFF. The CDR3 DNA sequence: TGCGCCAGCTCCCGGGGGGCAGGGGGCCTGGGGACTGAAGCTTTCTTT.

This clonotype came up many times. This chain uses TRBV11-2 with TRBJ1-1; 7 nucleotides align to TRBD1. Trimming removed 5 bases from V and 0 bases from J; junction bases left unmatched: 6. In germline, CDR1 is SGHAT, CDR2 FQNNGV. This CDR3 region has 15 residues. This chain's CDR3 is CASSVSGGLNTEAFF. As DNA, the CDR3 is TGTGCCAGCAGCGTATCAGGGGGTTTGAACACTGAAGCTTTCTTT.

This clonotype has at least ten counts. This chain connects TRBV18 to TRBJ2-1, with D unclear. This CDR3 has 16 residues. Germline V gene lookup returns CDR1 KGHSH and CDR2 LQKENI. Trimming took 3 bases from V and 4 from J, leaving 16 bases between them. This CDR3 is CASSPRSAAVYNEQFF. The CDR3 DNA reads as TGTGCCAGCTCACCTCGGTCCGCGGCGGTATACAATGAGCAGTTCTTC.

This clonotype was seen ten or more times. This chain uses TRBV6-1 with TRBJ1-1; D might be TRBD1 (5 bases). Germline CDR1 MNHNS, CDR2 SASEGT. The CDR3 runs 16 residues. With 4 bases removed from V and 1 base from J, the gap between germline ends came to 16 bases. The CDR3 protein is CASSAWLGTTNTEAFF. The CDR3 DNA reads TGTGCCAGCAGTGCCTGGTTAGGGACGACGAACACTGAAGCTTTCTTT.

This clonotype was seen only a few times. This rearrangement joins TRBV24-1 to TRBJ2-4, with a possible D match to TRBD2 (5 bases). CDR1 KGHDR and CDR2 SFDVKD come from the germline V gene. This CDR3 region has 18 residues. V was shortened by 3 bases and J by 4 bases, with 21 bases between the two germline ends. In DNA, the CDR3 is TGTGCCACCAGTGATCCATCGGGCCCGTTGGGGAGTAAAAACATTCAGTACTTC. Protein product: CATSDPSGPLGSKNIQYF.

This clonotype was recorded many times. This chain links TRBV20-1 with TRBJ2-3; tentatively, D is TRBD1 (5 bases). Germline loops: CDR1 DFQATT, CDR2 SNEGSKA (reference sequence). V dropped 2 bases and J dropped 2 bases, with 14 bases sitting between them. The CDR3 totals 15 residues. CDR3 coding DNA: TGCAGTGCTAGAAGAGTCAGGGCCGTCACAGATACGCAGTATTTT. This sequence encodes CSARRVRAVTDTQYF.

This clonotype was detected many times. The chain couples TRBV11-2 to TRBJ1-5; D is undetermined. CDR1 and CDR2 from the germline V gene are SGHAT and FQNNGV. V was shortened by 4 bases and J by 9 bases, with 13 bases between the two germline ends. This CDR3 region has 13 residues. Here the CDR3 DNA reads TGTGCCAGCAGCTCCGGACCCTGGGCGCCCCAGCATTTT. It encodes CASSSGPWAPQHF.

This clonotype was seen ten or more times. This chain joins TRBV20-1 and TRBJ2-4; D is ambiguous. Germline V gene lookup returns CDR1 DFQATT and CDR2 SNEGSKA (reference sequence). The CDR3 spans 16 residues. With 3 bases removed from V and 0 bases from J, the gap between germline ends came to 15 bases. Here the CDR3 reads CSASVEEVLAKNIQYF. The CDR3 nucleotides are TGCAGTGCTAGCGTAGAGGAAGTCTTAGCCAAAAACATTCAGTACTTC.

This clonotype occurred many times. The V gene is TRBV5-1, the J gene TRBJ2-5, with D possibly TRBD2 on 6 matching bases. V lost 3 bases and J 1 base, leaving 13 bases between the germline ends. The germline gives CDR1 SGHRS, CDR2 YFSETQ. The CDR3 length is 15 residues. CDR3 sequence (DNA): TGCGCCAGCAGCTGGGGACTGTGGGCCCAAGAGACCCAGTACTTC. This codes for CASSWGLWAQETQYF.

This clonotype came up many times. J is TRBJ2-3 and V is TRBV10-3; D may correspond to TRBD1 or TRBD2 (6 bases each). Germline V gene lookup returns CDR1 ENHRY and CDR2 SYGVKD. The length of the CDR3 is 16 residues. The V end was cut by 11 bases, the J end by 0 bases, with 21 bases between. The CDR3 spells CASSGASDPSTDTQYF. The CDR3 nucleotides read TGTGCCTCCTCGGGGGCTAGCGACCCTAGCACAGATACGCAGTATTTT.

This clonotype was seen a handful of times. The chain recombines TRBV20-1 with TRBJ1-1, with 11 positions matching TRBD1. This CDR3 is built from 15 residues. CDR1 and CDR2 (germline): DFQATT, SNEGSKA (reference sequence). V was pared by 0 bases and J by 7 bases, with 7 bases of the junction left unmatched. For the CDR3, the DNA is TGCAGTGCTAGAGAAGAAGTAGGGACAGGGGGTGAAGCTTTCTTT. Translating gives CSAREEVGTGGEAFF.

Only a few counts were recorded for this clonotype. The CDR3 DNA reads as TGCAGCGTTGAAGCGGCTAGCGGGGGCCCCACAGATACGCAGTATTTT. Encoded protein: CSVEAASGGPTDTQYF. The chain recombines TRBV29-1 with TRBJ2-3, with 10 positions matching TRBD2. This CDR3 is built from 16 residues. Germline values: CDR1 SQVTM, CDR2 ANQGSEA. V shed 1 base and J 2 bases; nucleotides not matched to a gene: 6.

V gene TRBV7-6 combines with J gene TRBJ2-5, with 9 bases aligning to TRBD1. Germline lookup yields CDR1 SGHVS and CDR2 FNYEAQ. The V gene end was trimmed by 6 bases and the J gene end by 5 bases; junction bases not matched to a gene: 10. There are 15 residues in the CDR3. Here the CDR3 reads CASRRGTGNRETQYF. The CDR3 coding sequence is TGTGCCAGCAGACGCGGGACAGGGAATAGGGAGACCCAGTACTTC.

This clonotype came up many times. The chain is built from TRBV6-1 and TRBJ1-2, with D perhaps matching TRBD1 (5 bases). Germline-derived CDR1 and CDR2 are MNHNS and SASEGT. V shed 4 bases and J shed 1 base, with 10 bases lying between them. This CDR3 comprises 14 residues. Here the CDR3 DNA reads TGTGCCAGCAGTGTTGACAGCAGTAACTATGGCTACACCTTC. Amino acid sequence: CASSVDSSNYGYTF.

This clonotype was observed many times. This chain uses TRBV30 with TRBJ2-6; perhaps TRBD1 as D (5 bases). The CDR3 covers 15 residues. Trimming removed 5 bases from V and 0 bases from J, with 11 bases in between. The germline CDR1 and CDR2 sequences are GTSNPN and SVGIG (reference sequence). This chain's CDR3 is CAWVGAPSGANVLTF. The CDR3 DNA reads TGTGCCTGGGTAGGGGCCCCCTCTGGGGCCAACGTCCTGACTTTC.

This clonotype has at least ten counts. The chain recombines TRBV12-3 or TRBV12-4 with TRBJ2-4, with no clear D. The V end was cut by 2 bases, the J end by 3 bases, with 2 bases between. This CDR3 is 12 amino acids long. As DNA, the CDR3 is TGTGCCAGCAGTTTAAGCAAAAACATTCAGTACTTC. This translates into CASSLSKNIQYF.

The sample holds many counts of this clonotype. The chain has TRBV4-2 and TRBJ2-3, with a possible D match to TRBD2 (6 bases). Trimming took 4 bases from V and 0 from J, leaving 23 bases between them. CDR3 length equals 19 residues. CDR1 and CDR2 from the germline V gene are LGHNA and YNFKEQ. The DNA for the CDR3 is TGTGCCAGCAGCCTAACCGGGACTTCCCCAATCACTAGCACAGATACGCAGTATTTT. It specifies CASSLTGTSPITSTDTQYF.

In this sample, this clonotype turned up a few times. The CDR3 DNA sequence: TGTGCCTGGAGTGTAACGGACAGCACCGGGGAGCTGTTTTTT. It yields the protein CAWSVTDSTGELFF. The rearrangement uses TRBV30 and TRBJ2-2, with a tentative D call TRBD1 (6 bases). CDR3 length: 14 amino acids. Looked up from germline, CDR1 is GTSNPN and CDR2 is SVGIG (reference sequence). V lost 0 bases to trimming and J lost 4 bases, with 9 bases between them.

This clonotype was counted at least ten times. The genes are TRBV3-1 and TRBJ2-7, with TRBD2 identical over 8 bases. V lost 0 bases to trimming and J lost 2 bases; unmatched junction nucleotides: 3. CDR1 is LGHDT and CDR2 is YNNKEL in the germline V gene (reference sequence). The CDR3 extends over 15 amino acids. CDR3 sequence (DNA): TGTGCCAGCAGCCAAGATCGGGGGGGAACCTACGAGCAGTACTTC. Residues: CASSQDRGGTYEQYF.